The entry below gives a single TCR beta chain sequence along with its context. The data were taken from a study of blood T cell repertoires in COVID-19. Whole-study context: PBMCs, B-cell-depleted T cells, or T cells were the source of the cDNA or gDNA that made up the material.

With V trimmed by 4 bases and J by 5 bases, 3 bases remained unmatched. Germline values: CDR1 SGHVS, CDR2 FQNEAQ. CDR3 length equals 14 residues. As originally analysed: Reference gene primer amplification gave nucleated cell count estimates. TCRdb's copy holds only in-frame clones and misses some; the assay was immunoSEQ multiplex PCR. From that table come the V and J calls and clone size; the DNA was used to work out D and trimming. The sample shows 200,000 to 250,000 clones, about four fifths of them seen only once. This chain joins TRBV7-8 and TRBJ1-5, with 9 bases fitting TRBD1. This TCR was recovered from a woman of 80 years or more with COVID-19, enrolled during active disease. The sequencing input was peripheral blood. The CDR3 region is CASSSRQGDQPQHF. As DNA, the CDR3 is TGTGCCAGCAGCTCCAGACAGGGGGATCAGCCCCAGCATTTT.